These 4 T cell receptor beta chains originate from one sample sequenced in a study of shared clonotypes between healthy human individuals. TCRdb's table, derived via immunoSEQ multiplex PCR, lists solely in-frame clones and lacks some. This sample has 2 million to 2.5 million clones, with over 90% found just once. The sequenced sample was naive CD4+ T cells from PBMCs. Subset noted: CD45RA+ positively selected. The receptors derive from a man between 18 and 35 years old in good health. Some clones in this sample may be carry-over from other donors' samples.

This chain uses TRBV19 with TRBJ1-2; unclear D gene. CDR1 and CDR2 from the germline V gene are LNHDA and SQIVND (reference sequence). The CDR3 totals 17 residues. Trimming took off 1 base at V and 0 bases at J, with 15 bases between the two ends. CDR3 loop: CASSIGIATLTNYGYTF. The CDR3 coding sequence is TGTGCCAGTAGTATAGGTATCGCCACACTAACTAACTATGGCTACACCTTC.

The chain employs TRBV19 and TRBJ2-7; the match to TRBD2 covers 7 bases. This CDR3 spans 15 amino acids. From germline, CDR1 is LNHDA and CDR2 SQIVND (reference sequence). With 6 bases clipped from V and 2 bases from J, the junction kept 10 bases outside the gene matches. The CDR3 coding sequence is TGTGCCAGTAGAAGCGGGCTAGCGGTTACCTACGAGCAGTACTTC. Its translation is CASRSGLAVTYEQYF.

The rearrangement joins TRBV12-5 to TRBJ1-1, with 9 bases lining up with TRBD1. Germline values: CDR1 LGHNT, CDR2 FRNRAP. CDR3 length equals 14 residues. The J segment lost 1 base and the V segment lost 7 bases, leaving 4 bases of the junction unmatched. CDR3: CASARDRENTEAFF. Here the CDR3 DNA reads TGTGCTAGTGCTAGGGACAGGGAGAACACTGAAGCTTTCTTT.

The chain is built from TRBV18 and TRBJ1-1, with no clear D. The CDR3 is made up of 15 amino acids. Germline-derived CDR1 and CDR2 are KGHSH and LQKENI. Trimming removed 3 bases at V and 4 bases at J, with 15 bases between. The CDR3 loop is CASSPANYRGTEAFF. The CDR3 DNA reads TGTGCCAGCTCACCCGCTAACTACCGTGGCACTGAAGCTTTCTTT.